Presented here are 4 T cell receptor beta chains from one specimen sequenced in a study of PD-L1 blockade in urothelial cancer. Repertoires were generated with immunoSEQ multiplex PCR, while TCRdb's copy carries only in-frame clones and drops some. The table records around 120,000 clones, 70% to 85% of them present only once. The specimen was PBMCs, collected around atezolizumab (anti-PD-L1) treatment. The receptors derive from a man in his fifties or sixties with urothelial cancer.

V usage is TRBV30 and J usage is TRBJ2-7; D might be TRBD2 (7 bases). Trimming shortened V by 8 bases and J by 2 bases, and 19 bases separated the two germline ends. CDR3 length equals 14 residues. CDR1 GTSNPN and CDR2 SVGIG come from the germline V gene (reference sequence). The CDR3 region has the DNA TGTGCCGGCCAAACAGGGCGGGGGACCTACGAGCAGTACTTC. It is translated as CAGQTGRGTYEQYF.

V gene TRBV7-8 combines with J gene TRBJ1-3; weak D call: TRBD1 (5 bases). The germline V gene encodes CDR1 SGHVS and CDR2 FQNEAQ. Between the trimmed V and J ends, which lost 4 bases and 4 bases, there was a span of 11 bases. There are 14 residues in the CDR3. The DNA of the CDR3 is TGTGCCAGCAGCTGGGGGGGGGACGGAAACACCATATATTTT. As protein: CASSWGGDGNTIYF.

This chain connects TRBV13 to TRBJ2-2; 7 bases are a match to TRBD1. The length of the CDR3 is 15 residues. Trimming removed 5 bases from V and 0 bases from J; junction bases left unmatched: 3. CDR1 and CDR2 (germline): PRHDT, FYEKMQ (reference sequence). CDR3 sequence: CASSRGQTNTGELFF. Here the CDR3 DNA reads TGTGCCAGCAGCCGGGGACAGACGAACACCGGGGAGCTGTTTTTT.

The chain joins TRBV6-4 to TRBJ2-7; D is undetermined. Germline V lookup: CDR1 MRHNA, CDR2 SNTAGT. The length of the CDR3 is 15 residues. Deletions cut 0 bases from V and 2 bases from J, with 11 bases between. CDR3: CASSDSSERAYEQYF. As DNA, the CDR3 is TGTGCCAGCAGTGACTCGAGTGAGAGAGCCTACGAGCAGTACTTC.